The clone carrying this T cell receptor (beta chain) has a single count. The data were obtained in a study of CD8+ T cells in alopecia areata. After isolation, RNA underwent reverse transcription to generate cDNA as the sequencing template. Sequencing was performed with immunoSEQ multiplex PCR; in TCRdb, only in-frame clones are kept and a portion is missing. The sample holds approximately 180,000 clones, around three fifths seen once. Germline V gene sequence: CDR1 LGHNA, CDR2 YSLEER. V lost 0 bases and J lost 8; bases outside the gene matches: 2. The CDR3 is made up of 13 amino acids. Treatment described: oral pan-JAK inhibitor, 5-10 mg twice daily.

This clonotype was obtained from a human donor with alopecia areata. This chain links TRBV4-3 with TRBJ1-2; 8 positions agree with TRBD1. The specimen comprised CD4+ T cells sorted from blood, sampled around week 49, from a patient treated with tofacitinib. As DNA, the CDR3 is TGCGCCAGCAGCCAAGACAGGGGGCGCGGCTACACCTTC. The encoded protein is CASSQDRGRGYTF.